A single sample is the source of the 22 T cell receptor beta chains below, sequenced in a study of vaccination effects on CD4 cells after COVID-19. Ahead of sequencing, the ViraFEST assay grew antigen-specific CD4+ T cells using viral peptide pools. CD4+ T cells were isolated after less than 12 days of culture. Participants completed two doses of the BNT162b2 or mRNA-1273 vaccine. The method was immunoSEQ multiplex PCR; TCRdb's version includes in-frame clones alone and lacks a portion of them. The sample records tens of thousands of clones, less than 80% being singletons. These receptors' antigens are unknown. The sample in question was CD4+ T cells from PBMCs cultured with HCoV-229E spike peptides, obtained after COVID-19 vaccination. The source is a human donor who received a COVID-19 vaccine.

This chain uses TRBV15 with TRBJ1-6; D gene ambiguous. The CDR3 length is 14 residues. V lost 0 bases to trimming and J lost 9 bases, with 9 bases between them. Germline CDR1 reads LNHNV; CDR2 reads YYDKDF (reference sequence). The CDR3 here is CATSRDSRSSPLHF. In DNA, the CDR3 is TGTGCCACCAGCAGAGACAGTAGGAGTTCACCCCTCCACTTT.

A single count supports this clone. The chain employs TRBV5-5 and TRBJ2-7, with 10 bases that match TRBD1. Germline V CDR1 and CDR2: SGHKS, YYEKEE (reference sequence). CDR3 size: 16 residues. V lost 5 bases and J lost 1; bases outside the gene matches: 9. Here the CDR3 DNA reads TGTGCCAGCAGTAAACCGGGACAGGGGACTTCCTACGAGCAGTACGTC. Translating gives CASSKPGQGTSYEQYV.

The chain employs TRBV5-1 and TRBJ2-2, with D possibly being TRBD1 or TRBD2 (6 bases each). From germline, CDR1 is SGHRS and CDR2 YFSETQ. The length of the CDR3 is 16 residues. V was trimmed by 1 base and J by 4 bases, leaving 14 bases between them. The chain's CDR3 is CASSLFTGGATGELFF. CDR3 nucleotide sequence: TGCGCCAGCAGCTTGTTTACCGGGGGCGCCACCGGGGAGCTGTTTTTT.

The chain joins TRBV5-1 to TRBJ2-2, with TRBD2 matching 8 bases. Trimming removed 0 bases from V and 0 bases from J; junction bases left unmatched: 7. Germline V lookup: CDR1 SGHRS, CDR2 YFSETQ. The CDR3 runs to 18 residues. In DNA form, the CDR3 reads TGCGCCAGCAGCTTGGACCGGGGGGGTCTCCCGAACACCGGGGAGCTGTTTTTT. The encoded protein is CASSLDRGGLPNTGELFF.

This sequence joins TRBV15 and TRBJ2-6, with a tentative D call TRBD1 (6 bases). CDR1 and CDR2 (germline): LNHNV, YYDKDF (reference sequence). V was trimmed by 2 bases and J by 1 base, leaving 6 bases between them. CDR3 length equals 15 residues. The CDR3 bases are TGTGCCACCAGCAGAAGGGGGTCTGGGGCCAACGTCCTGACTTTC. Translation: CATSRRGSGANVLTF. The full variable domain, completed using reference TRBV15 and TRBJ2-6, is DAMVIQNPRYQVTQFGKPVTLSCSQTLNHNVMYWYQQKSSQAPKLLFHYYDKDFNNEADTPDNFQSRRPNTSFCFLDIRSPGLGDTAMYLCATSRRGSGANVLTFGAGSRLTVL.

This clone was detected a few times. The chain uses TRBV30 and TRBJ1-1; D not resolved. Germline CDR1 GTSNPN, CDR2 SVGIG (reference sequence). CDR3 length: 12 amino acids. Trimming shortened V by 1 base and J by 3 bases, and 6 bases separated the two germline ends. The CDR3 nucleotides are TGTGCCTGGAGTGGACGGGACACTGAAGCTTTCTTT. It encodes CAWSGRDTEAFF.

The V call is TRBV29-1, the J call TRBJ1-1; D might be TRBD1 (6 bases). Trimming shortened V by 5 bases and J by 1 base, and 8 bases separated the two germline ends. This CDR3 region has 12 residues. Germline V gene data show CDR1 as SQVTM and CDR2 as ANQGSEA. The CDR3 DNA reads as TGCAGCGTTTTAGGGGGGAACACTGAAGCTTTCTTT. Residues: CSVLGGNTEAFF. The variable domain in full, with the rest retrieved from reference TRBV29-1 and TRBJ1-1, is SAVISQKPSRDICQRGTSLTIQCQVDSQVTMMFWYRQQPGQSLTLIATANQGSEATYESGFVIDKFPISRPNLTFSTLTVSNMSPEDSSIYLCSVLGGNTEAFFGQGTRLTVV.

CDR3 nucleotide sequence: TGTGCCAGCAGCCCGGGACAGGGGCGGGGGGCCAACGTCCTGACTTTC. It encodes CASSPGQGRGANVLTF. This chain uses TRBV7-3 with TRBJ2-6, with 10 positions matching TRBD1. Germline lookup yields CDR1 SGHTA and CDR2 FQGTGA. The trim removed 5 bases at V and 4 bases at J, leaving 5 bases unmatched. The CDR3 covers 16 residues. The variable domain in full, with the rest retrieved from reference TRBV7-3 and TRBJ2-6, is GAGVSQTPSNKVTEKGKYVELRCDPISGHTALYWYRQSLGQGPEFLIYFQGTGAADDSGLPNDRFFAVRPEGSVSTLKIQRTERGDSAVYLCASSPGQGRGANVLTFGAGSRLTVL.

V gene TRBV9 combines with J gene TRBJ2-2; 7 bases match TRBD2. The germline gives CDR1 SGDLS, CDR2 YYNGEE. Losses at the gene ends were 3 bases for V and 0 bases for J; bases not matched to a gene: 8. The CDR3 covers 17 residues. The CDR3, as DNA: TGTGCCAGCAGCGCTCCTCAAGCGGGAACGAACACCGGGGAGCTGTTTTTT. It is translated as CASSAPQAGTNTGELFF.

The chain carries TRBV19 and TRBJ1-2; D gene uncertain. V gave up 5 bases and J gave up 3 bases, with 1 base separating them. The CDR3 loop spans 10 amino acids. The V gene's germline CDR1 is LNHDA and CDR2 SQIVND (reference sequence). CDR3 sequence (DNA): TGTGCCAGTAGTGACTATGGCTACACCTTC. Its translation is CASSDYGYTF.

The V and J genes are TRBV9 and TRBJ1-2; no definite D call. The ends were cut back, 0 bases at V and 1 base at J, with 13 bases in the middle. CDR3 length: 16 residues. Germline loops: CDR1 SGDLS, CDR2 YYNGEE. The CDR3 nucleotides are TGTGCCAGCAGCGTAGATTCCAGGTCTAATAACTATGGCTACACCTTC. Its protein is CASSVDSRSNNYGYTF.

This chain connects TRBV7-2 to TRBJ1-6; D call uncertain. Trimming pared 0 bases from V and 0 bases from J, leaving 12 bases between. The V gene's germline CDR1 is SGHTA and CDR2 FQGNSA. The CDR3 has 18 residues. In nucleotides, the CDR3 is TGTGCCAGCAGCTTAGCGCGCGGGCCTAGCTCCTATAATTCACCCCTCCACTTT. Translation gives CASSLARGPSSYNSPLHF.

CDR3 in DNA: TGCGCCAGCAGCTTGGCGGCCGACGGAAACACCATATATTTT. Its translation is CASSLAADGNTIYF. J is TRBJ1-3 and V is TRBV5-1; D gene unclear. The V end was cut by 0 bases, the J end by 4 bases, with 8 bases between. The CDR3 spans 14 residues. Germline V CDR1 and CDR2: SGHRS, YFSETQ.

The chain couples TRBV4-1 to TRBJ1-6; D is undetermined. Germline assignment: CDR1 MGHRA and CDR2 YSYEKL. The CDR3 length is 18 residues. V was cut by 0 bases and J by 0 bases, with 12 bases left in between. The CDR3 spells CASSQDVQPSSYNSPLHF. CDR3 nucleotide sequence: TGCGCCAGCAGCCAAGATGTTCAGCCAAGCTCCTATAATTCACCCCTCCACTTT.

The chain couples TRBV30 to TRBJ2-7; D is unresolved. The germline gives CDR1 GTSNPN, CDR2 SVGIG (reference sequence). V dropped 0 bases and J dropped 4 bases, with 10 bases sitting between them. The CDR3 loop spans 13 amino acids. The DNA for the CDR3 is TGTGCCTGGAGTGTGGGCAGCAGATACGAGCAGTACGTC. It encodes CAWSVGSRYEQYV.

The genes are TRBV5-6 and TRBJ2-1; 11 bases fit TRBD2. Trimming took 4 bases from V and 3 from J; bases not matched to a gene: 6. Germline V gene data show CDR1 as SGHDT and CDR2 as YYEEEE. The CDR3 runs to 16 residues. This CDR3 is CASSGGTSGYYNEQFF. The CDR3 nucleotides read TGTGCCAGCAGCGGGGGGACTAGCGGTTACTACAATGAGCAGTTCTTC. Based on the CDR3 plus reference TRBV5-6 and TRBJ2-1, the full variable domain is DAGVTQSPTHLIKTRGQQVTLRCSPKSGHDTVSWYQQALGQGPQFIFQYYEEEERQRGNFPDRFSGHQFPNYSSELNVNALLLGDSALYLCASSGGTSGYYNEQFFGPGTRLTVL.

This chain links TRBV24-1 with TRBJ2-3; 7 positions agree with TRBD1. The CDR3 is made up of 16 amino acids. CDR1 is KGHDR, CDR2 SFDVKD, per germline. With V trimmed by 6 bases and J by 2 bases, 10 bases remained unmatched. CDR3 DNA: TGTGCCACCAGTCCGAAACAGGGGTTTCACACAGATACGCAGTATTTT. As protein: CATSPKQGFHTDTQYF.

The chain recombines TRBV15 with TRBJ2-1; D possibly corresponds to TRBD2 (7 bases). V was trimmed by 5 bases and J by 0 bases, leaving 26 bases between them. The CDR3 extends over 20 amino acids. In germline, CDR1 is LNHNV, CDR2 YYDKDF (reference sequence). The CDR3 nucleotides are TGTGCCACCAGCCGACCCGCGGGGGCAATGACTCTGAGCTCCTACAATGAGCAGTTCTTC. Protein sequence: CATSRPAGAMTLSSYNEQFF.

V and J are TRBV6-2 or TRBV6-3 and TRBJ2-7; perhaps TRBD1 as D (6 bases). Germline CDR1 is MNHEY and CDR2 is SVGEGT. CDR3 size: 13 residues. Trimming stripped 4 bases from V and 4 bases from J, with 11 bases between. The CDR3: CASSSNRVYEQYV. The CDR3 nucleotides are TGTGCCAGCAGTTCGAACAGGGTTTACGAGCAGTACGTC.

The chain couples TRBV7-2 to TRBJ1-2, with 8 positions matching TRBD1. The J segment lost 4 bases and the V segment lost 5 bases, leaving 9 bases of the junction unmatched. The CDR3 sequence is 15 residues long. Germline CDR1 is SGHTA and CDR2 is FQGNSA. CDR3 region: CASSPTGTGPYGYTF. In DNA, the CDR3 is TGTGCCAGCAGCCCCACCGGGACAGGACCCTATGGCTACACCTTC. Full variable domain (rest looked up from reference TRBV7-2 and TRBJ1-2): GAGVSQSPSNKVTEKGKDVELRCDPISGHTALYWYRQSLGQGLEFLIYFQGNSAPDKSGLPSDRFSAERTGGSVSTLTIQRTQQEDSAVYLCASSPTGTGPYGYTFGSGTRLTVV.

The CDR3 DNA follows: TGTGCCAGCAGTGCTATGGGGCGACAAGAGACCCAGTACTTC. It yields the protein CASSAMGRQETQYF. The chain carries TRBV2 and TRBJ2-5; perhaps TRBD1 as D (5 bases). Germline CDR1 reads SNHLY; CDR2 reads FYNNEI. Trimming pared 4 bases from V and 2 bases from J, leaving 11 bases between. This CDR3 has 14 amino acids.

The rearrangement links TRBV5-1 to TRBJ2-3; 7 positions agree with TRBD1. Looked up from germline, CDR1 is SGHRS and CDR2 is YFSETQ. Trimming took 5 bases from V and 3 from J; bases not matched to a gene: 6. This CDR3 is 14 amino acids long. The CDR3 sequence is CASRRDSLTDTQYF. DNA for the CDR3: TGCGCCAGCAGGAGGGACAGCCTGACAGATACGCAGTATTTT. Drawing the rest from reference TRBV5-1 and TRBJ2-3, the complete variable domain is KAGVTQTPRYLIKTRGQQVTLSCSPISGHRSVSWYQQTPGQGLQFLFEYFSETQRNKGNFPGRFSGRQFSNSRSEMNVSTLELGDSALYLCASRRDSLTDTQYFGPGTRLTVL.